The 27 T cell receptor beta chains below come from one sample, sequenced in a study of T cell repertoires in cytomegalovirus infection. TCRdb reprocessed the reads with MiXCR, giving one entry per CDR3 protein. The sample shows around 530,000 distinct CDR3 sequences, around a quarter of them seen only once. What was sequenced was PBMCs. The receptors were sampled from a human donor in good health (CMV status not recorded). Some clones in this sample may be carry-over from other donors' samples.

This clonotype showed up just a few times. The rearrangement uses TRBV7-4 and TRBJ2-1, with a possible D match to TRBD1 (5 bases). The CDR3 contains 12 residues. The V gene lost 5 bases and the J gene lost 9 bases, with 11 bases spanning the gap. Germline V CDR1 and CDR2: SGHVT, SQSDAQ. This CDR3 reads CASSPDTGEQFF. CDR3 bases: TGTGCCAGCAGCCCGGACACCGGTGAGCAGTTCTTC. The full variable domain, rest sourced from reference TRBV7-4 and TRBJ2-1, is GAGVSQSPRYKVAKRGRDVALRCDSISGHVTLYWYRQTLGQGSEVLTYSQSDAQRDKSGRPSGRFSAERPERSVSTLKIQRTEQGDSAVYLCASSPDTGEQFFGPGTRLTVL.

The genes are TRBV20-1 and TRBJ2-2; D is possibly TRBD1 (6 bases). Germline V gene lookup returns CDR1 DFQATT and CDR2 SNEGSKA (reference sequence). The CDR3 totals 17 residues. The V and J ends lost 0 bases and 1 base respectively, with 15 bases between them. The CDR3 loop reads CSARELLRGGNTGELFF. The CDR3 DNA is TGCAGTGCTAGAGAACTCCTGCGAGGGGGGAACACCGGGGAGCTGTTTTTT.

This clonotype was picked up many times. V gene TRBV7-8 combines with J gene TRBJ2-7; D remains unclear. Trimming took off 2 bases at V and 4 bases at J, with 12 bases between the two ends. Germline values: CDR1 SGHVS, CDR2 FQNEAQ. CDR3 length: 14 residues. The CDR3 nucleotides read TGTGCCAGCAGCTTATTCGTCACCAGATACGAGCAGTACGTC. It yields the protein CASSLFVTRYEQYV.

As for this clonotype: The junction departs from the called germline gene at one end, perhaps through a read error. The rearrangement uses TRBV10-3 and TRBJ2-7, with 7 bases lining up with TRBD2. The CDR3 is 16 amino acids. The V gene's germline CDR1 is ENHRY and CDR2 SYGVKD. As DNA, the CDR3 is TGTGCCCTCAGGGCTGCGGGAGCGCTCAACCTAGTCGAGCAGTACTTC. Translating gives CALRAAGALNLVEQYF.

In its sample, this clonotype was seen many times. The chain links TRBV7-2 to TRBJ2-5, with TRBD1 matching over 7 bases. J was trimmed by 3 bases and V by 5 bases; bases with no gene match: 9. Germline CDR1 and CDR2: SGHTA and FQGNSA. The length of the CDR3 is 15 residues. The CDR3 DNA sequence: TGTGCCAGCAGCAAGGGACAGACGCTCAAAGAGACCCAGTACTTC. Translation gives CASSKGQTLKETQYF.

This clonotype was detected a few times. The chain combines TRBV12-3 or TRBV12-4 with TRBJ2-1; D is uncertain. The CDR3 consists of 17 residues. V dropped 3 bases and J dropped 0 bases, with 15 bases sitting between them. CDR3 DNA: TGTGCCAGCAGTTTGATAGCATGGCGAAGCTCCTACAATGAGCAGTTCTTC. The encoded protein is CASSLIAWRSSYNEQFF.

V gene TRBV4-1 combines with J gene TRBJ2-1, with D tentatively TRBD2 (5 bases). The length of the CDR3 is 16 residues. V was shortened by 0 bases and J by 2 bases, with 11 bases between the two germline ends. The germline V gene has CDR1 MGHRA and CDR2 YSYEKL. Written as DNA, the CDR3 is TGCGCCAGCAGCCAAGAGGCTAGCTTTACCTACAATGAGCAGTTCTTC. Residues: CASSQEASFTYNEQFF.

This clonotype was found once. CDR3 loop: CASSFAPGEQFF. DNA of the CDR3: TGTGCCAGCAGCTTCGCCCCCGGTGAGCAGTTCTTC. This sequence joins TRBV11-3 and TRBJ2-1; no clear D gene. The germline V gene encodes CDR1 SGHNT and CDR2 YENEEA. This CDR3 contains 12 residues. V lost 3 bases and J lost 9, with 9 bases in between.

The V and J genes are TRBV5-1 and TRBJ2-3; D ambiguous. Germline CDR1 is SGHRS and CDR2 is YFSETQ. This CDR3 comprises 15 residues. V lost 0 bases to trimming and J lost 0 bases, with 8 bases between them. The CDR3 nucleotides are TGCGCCAGCAGCTTGGACGGGTTTAGCACAGATACGCAGTATTTT. Its protein is CASSLDGFSTDTQYF.

This clonotype was detected a few times. This rearrangement joins TRBV19 to TRBJ2-7; 12 bases fit TRBD1. This CDR3 has 15 residues. J gave up 5 bases and V 3 bases, and 5 bases lay outside the gene matches. From germline, CDR1 is LNHDA and CDR2 SQIVND (reference sequence). The DNA of the CDR3 is TGTGCCAGTAGTATCATGGGGACAGGGGGCGACGAGCAGTACTTC. This gives the protein CASSIMGTGGDEQYF.

This clonotype was seen a handful of times. This chain joins TRBV11-1 and TRBJ2-5, with TRBD2 matching over 10 bases. This CDR3 has 15 residues. With V trimmed by 0 bases and J by 4 bases, 2 bases remained unmatched. The germline V gene has CDR1 SGHAT and CDR2 FQDESV (reference sequence). This CDR3 is CASSLASSGRETQYF. The CDR3 region has the DNA TGTGCCAGCAGCTTAGCTTCTAGCGGGAGAGAGACCCAGTACTTC. The full variable domain, its missing parts supplied by reference TRBV11-1 and TRBJ2-5, is EAEVAQSPRYKITEKSQAVAFWCDPISGHATLYWYRQILGQGPELLVQFQDESVVDDSQLPKDRFSAERLKGVDSTLKIQPAELGDSAMYLCASSLASSGRETQYFGPGTRLLVL.

This clonotype was counted a few times. This chain connects TRBV7-2 to TRBJ1-2; 9 bases are shared with TRBD1. From germline, CDR1 is SGHTA and CDR2 FQGNSA. The V gene end was trimmed by 4 bases and the J gene end by 2 bases; junction bases not matched to a gene: 5. This CDR3 contains 15 residues. Written as DNA, the CDR3 is TGTGCCAGCAGCTCGGGACAGGGAGGAAACTATGGCTACACCTTC. This codes for CASSSGQGGNYGYTF.

At least ten counts were recorded for this clonotype. The V gene is TRBV28, the J gene TRBJ2-7; a weak D match, TRBD1 (6 bases). CDR1 and CDR2 from the germline V gene are MDHEN and SYDVKM. The CDR3 has 14 residues. The V end was cut by 9 bases, the J end by 1 base, with 16 bases between. The CDR3 spells CASNPGRGSYEQYF. CDR3 nucleotides: TGTGCCAGTAACCCTGGCAGGGGATCCTACGAGCAGTACTTC. Using reference TRBV28 and TRBJ2-7 for the parts outside the CDR3, the full variable domain is DVKVTQSSRYLVKRTGEKVFLECVQDMDHENMFWYRQDPGLGLRLIYFSYDVKMKEKGDIPEGYSVSREKKERFSLILESASTNQTSMYLCASNPGRGSYEQYFGPGTRLTVT.

This clonotype was counted only a few times. The CDR3, as DNA: TGTGCCAGCAGTTTATTTGTGGGCAATCAGCCCCAGCATTTT. Its translation is CASSLFVGNQPQHF. V is TRBV27 and J is TRBJ1-5; D uncertain. The germline CDR1 and CDR2 sequences are MNHEY and SMNVEV (reference sequence). Deletions cut 1 base from V and 2 bases from J, with 6 bases between. The CDR3 has 14 amino acids.

The sample holds a few counts of this clonotype. V usage is TRBV4-1 and J usage is TRBJ2-1; 10 nucleotides agree with TRBD1. Germline CDR1 MGHRA, CDR2 YSYEKL. V dropped 2 bases and J dropped 7; count of bases not matched to a gene: 5. The CDR3 totals 15 residues. CDR3 amino acids: CASSQHDRGLNEQFF. The DNA for the CDR3 is TGCGCCAGCAGCCAACACGACAGGGGGCTAAATGAGCAGTTCTTC.

This clonotype was observed a few times. J is TRBJ2-7 and V is TRBV7-8; the D gene could be TRBD1 or TRBD2 (5 bases each). V gave up 4 bases and J gave up 4 bases, with 23 bases separating them. The CDR3 runs to 17 residues. Looked up from germline, CDR1 is SGHVS and CDR2 is FQNEAQ. The chain's CDR3 is CASSSYEGRWSTYEQYF. Here the CDR3 DNA reads TGTGCCAGCAGCTCATACGAGGGACGGTGGTCCACGTACGAGCAGTACTTC.

As to this clonotype: Here the CDR3 omits its conserved ending phenylalanine or tryptophan, so a read error is the likely source. This rearrangement joins TRBV6-2 or TRBV6-3 to TRBJ2-5; 13 positions agree with TRBD2. CDR3 size: 14 residues. CDR1 is MNHEY and CDR2 is SVGEGT in the germline V gene. Trimming took 7 bases from V and 4 from J; bases not matched to a gene: 3. This CDR3 is CASTTSGRPETQYY. The CDR3 DNA sequence: TGTGCCAGCACGACTAGCGGGAGGCCAGAGACCCAGTACTAC.

This clonotype was recorded a few times. The chain employs TRBV28 and TRBJ1-2, with D perhaps matching TRBD1 (5 bases). V was cut by 5 bases and J by 3 bases, with 7 bases left in between. Germline lookup yields CDR1 MDHEN and CDR2 SYDVKM. This CDR3 spans 12 amino acids. The CDR3 DNA reads as TGTGCCAGCAGTAACAGGCACTATGGCTACACCTTC. Translating gives CASSNRHYGYTF.

The chain employs TRBV7-2 and TRBJ1-2; D call uncertain. This CDR3 is built from 19 residues. Germline V gives CDR1 SGHTA, CDR2 FQGNSA. The V and J ends lost 1 base and 7 bases respectively, with 28 bases between them. The CDR3 bases are TGTGCCAGCAGCTTAGATGTGAAGGACGGGCGAATCCTCCGGGGTGGCTACACCTTC. Its translation is CASSLDVKDGRILRGGYTF.

The J gene is TRBJ2-3, the V gene TRBV7-2; D gene unclear. V gave up 2 bases and J gave up 5 bases, with 11 bases separating them. Germline assignment: CDR1 SGHTA and CDR2 FQGNSA. This CDR3 comprises 14 residues. CDR3 protein: CASSLNPIIDTQYF. CDR3 DNA sequence: TGTGCCAGCAGCTTAAATCCTATTATAGATACGCAGTATTTT.

The J gene is TRBJ2-1, the V gene TRBV10-3; 9 bases line up with TRBD1. Losses at the gene ends were 10 bases for V and 2 bases for J; bases not matched to a gene: 6. CDR1 and CDR2 (germline): ENHRY, SYGVKD. CDR3 length: 14 residues. The CDR3 spells CATGRDRAYNEQFF. CDR3 nucleotide sequence: TGTGCCACGGGGCGGGACAGGGCCTACAATGAGCAGTTCTTC.

The chain employs TRBV6-2 or TRBV6-3 and TRBJ2-7; TRBD1 matches at 8 bases. Trimming at V came to 8 bases and at J to 4 bases, leaving 4 bases not matched to a gene. The CDR3 contains 12 residues. CDR1 and CDR2 (germline): MNHEY, SVGEGT. The CDR3 is CASGDRLYEQYV. DNA for the CDR3: TGTGCCAGCGGGGACAGGTTGTACGAGCAGTACGTC.

The chain carries TRBV6-2 or TRBV6-3 and TRBJ2-7; 14 bases agree with TRBD2. CDR3 length: 16 residues. Germline loops: CDR1 MNHEY, CDR2 SVGEGT. V lost 2 bases, J lost 6 bases, and 6 bases stayed unmatched. This chain's CDR3 is CASSYVGLAGGSEQYF. DNA of the CDR3: TGTGCCAGCAGTTACGTCGGACTAGCGGGAGGAAGCGAGCAGTACTTC.

V is TRBV6-2 or TRBV6-3 and J is TRBJ2-1, with D possibly TRBD2 on 5 matching bases. Germline V gene data show CDR1 as MNHEY and CDR2 as SVGEGT. V lost 6 bases, J lost 9 bases, and 15 bases lay in between. The CDR3 loop spans 13 amino acids. This CDR3 is CASRRTARGEQFF. CDR3 DNA sequence: TGTGCCAGCAGGCGGACGGCCCGGGGTGAGCAGTTCTTC.

This clonotype appeared many times. The rearrangement joins TRBV7-2 to TRBJ1-6; D may be TRBD1 (5 bases). Germline V lookup: CDR1 SGHTA, CDR2 FQGNSA. V was shortened by 2 bases and J by 0 bases, with 8 bases between the two germline ends. This CDR3 region has 16 residues. The chain's CDR3 is CASSLSGSSYNSPLHF. DNA for the CDR3: TGTGCCAGCAGCTTATCAGGGAGCTCCTATAATTCACCCCTCCACTTT. Full variable domain (outside the CDR3, taken from reference TRBV7-2 and TRBJ1-6): GAGVSQSPSNKVTEKGKDVELRCDPISGHTALYWYRQSLGQGLEFLIYFQGNSAPDKSGLPSDRFSAERTGGSVSTLTIQRTQQEDSAVYLCASSLSGSSYNSPLHFGNGTRLTVT.

The chain is built from TRBV11-3 and TRBJ2-1; the match to TRBD2 covers 7 bases. The trim removed 5 bases at V and 3 bases at J, leaving 10 bases unmatched. In germline, CDR1 is SGHNT, CDR2 YENEEA. The CDR3 consists of 16 residues. For the CDR3, the DNA is TGTGCCAGCAGCGAAGAGGCGGGAGTTTTCTACAATGAGCAGTTCTTC. Residues: CASSEEAGVFYNEQFF.

The table lists this clonotype with a few counts. The V and J genes are TRBV12-3 or TRBV12-4 and TRBJ1-1, with no clear D. This CDR3 comprises 14 residues. V was clipped by 3 bases and J by 0 bases, with 8 bases between them. In nucleotides, the CDR3 is TGTGCCAGCAGTTTTAGTACTTTGAACACTGAAGCTTTCTTT. It is translated as CASSFSTLNTEAFF.